The rows below give T cell receptor beta chains drawn from one sample of a study of TIL therapy for anti-PD-1-resistant metastatic lung cancer. Clones were sequenced by immunoSEQ multiplex PCR, and TCRdb holds only the in-frame ones, with some missing. The repertoire holds 20,000 or so clones, with about 83% as singletons. Here the sequenced sample was blood, taken at baseline. These receptors were taken from a person aged 25-85 years with non-small cell lung cancer. Both conserved end residues are part of each CDR3. A D gene is named only where the DNA matches it firmly. The size entry is marked missing in some rows and otherwise reads once, few, many or a size class.

size: .; V: TRBV6-5; D: TRBD1; J: TRBJ1-6; CDR3: CASSRTGSANSPLHF; DNA: TGTGCCAGCAGTCGGACAGGTTCGGCTAATTCACCCCTCCACTTT
size: few; V: TRBV28; D: .; J: TRBJ1-2; CDR3: CASSLGVDGGYTF; DNA: TGTGCCAGCAGTTTAGGGGTCGATGGGGGCTACACCTTC
size: few; V: TRBV5-1; D: TRBD2; J: TRBJ2-1; CDR3: CASSISGLSYNEQFF; DNA: TGCGCCAGCAGCATTAGCGGGCTTTCCTACAATGAGCAGTTCTTC
size: .; V: TRBV7-9; D: .; J: TRBJ1-2; CDR3: CASSRGRNYGYTF; DNA: TGTGCCAGCAGCCGGGGGCGCAACTATGGCTACACCTTC
size: .; V: TRBV11-1; D: .; J: TRBJ2-2; CDR3: CASSLQGRIGELFF; DNA: TGTGCCAGCAGCCTACAGGGGAGGATCGGGGAGCTGTTTTTT
size: .; V: TRBV7-2; D: .; J: TRBJ2-4; CDR3: CASSLSLLAKNIQYF; DNA: TGTGCCAGCAGCCTGTCTCTGCTAGCCAAAAACATTCAGTACTTC
size: .; V: TRBV19; D: TRBD1; J: TRBJ1-2; CDR3: CASSTSPQGVYGYTF; DNA: TGTGCCAGTAGTACATCCCCCCAGGGGGTCTATGGCTACACCTTC
size: .; V: TRBV28; D: TRBD2; J: TRBJ2-5; CDR3: CASGPREGTSGYQETQYF; DNA: TGTGCCAGCGGTCCACGGGAAGGGACTAGCGGATACCAAGAGACCCAGTACTTC
size: .; V: TRBV19; D: TRBD1; J: TRBJ2-2; CDR3: CASSTGQGHTGELFF; DNA: TGTGCCAGTAGTACTGGACAGGGGCACACCGGGGAGCTGTTTTTT
size: .; V: TRBV7-2; D: TRBD1; J: TRBJ1-3; CDR3: CASSLWGQGNTIYF; DNA: TGTGCCAGCAGCTTATGGGGACAGGGAAACACCATATATTTT
size: .; V: TRBV7-2; D: .; J: TRBJ1-2; CDR3: CASSLTERSNYGYTF; DNA: TGTGCCAGCAGCTTAACGGAGAGATCTAACTATGGCTACACCTTC
size: .; V: TRBV2; D: .; J: TRBJ2-1; CDR3: CAQQDQYNEQFF; DNA: TGTGCCCAGCAAGACCAATACAATGAGCAGTTCTTC
size: .; V: TRBV7-2; D: .; J: TRBJ2-5; CDR3: CASSLMAGVETQYF; DNA: TGTGCCAGCAGCTTAATGGCCGGGGTAGAGACCCAGTACTTC
size: .; V: TRBV7-9; D: .; J: TRBJ2-7; CDR3: CASSSTTGSEQYF; DNA: TGTGCCAGCAGCTCGACAACAGGGTCCGAGCAGTACTTC
size: once; V: TRBV7-2; D: .; J: TRBJ2-5; CDR3: CASSEKLGGQKTQYF; DNA: TGTGCCAGCAGCGAAAAACTGGGGGGTCAGAAGACCCAGTACTTC
size: .; V: TRBV13; D: .; J: TRBJ2-3; CDR3: CASSLVPRDYFTDTQYF; DNA: TGTGCCAGCAGCTTAGTACCCCGGGATTACTTCACAGATACGCAGTATTTT
size: .; V: TRBV19; D: .; J: TRBJ1-1; CDR3: CASSLQGSTTEAFF; DNA: TGTGCCAGTAGTTTACAGGGCAGCACCACTGAAGCTTTCTTT